These T cell receptor beta chains were read from a single sample in a study of blood T cell repertoires in COVID-19. Clones were sequenced by immunoSEQ multiplex PCR, and TCRdb holds only the in-frame ones, with some missing. The sample yields approximately 230,000 clones, approximately 90% seen once. Material: PBMCs or T cells enriched from blood (not recorded which). These receptors all stem from a woman in her 30s who had recovered from COVID-19. The conserved cysteine and the conserved F or W are not part of the CDR3 here. The order of the fields is V gene, J gene, D gene, CDR3 protein. A D gene is named only where the DNA matches it firmly.

V gene: TRBV25-1; J gene: TRBJ2-6; D gene: NA; CDR3 protein: ASSDPAGANVLT
V gene: TRBV7-6; J gene: TRBJ2-6; D gene: TRBD1; CDR3 protein: ASSLRQGRSGANVLT
V gene: TRBV20-1; J gene: TRBJ2-1; D gene: NA; CDR3 protein: SARDGLAKF
V gene: TRBV28; J gene: TRBJ1-6; D gene: TRBD1; CDR3 protein: ASSGQDLYSPLH
V gene: TRBV18; J gene: TRBJ2-1; D gene: TRBD2; CDR3 protein: ASSFGTTYNEQF
V gene: TRBV2; J gene: TRBJ2-3; D gene: TRBD2; CDR3 protein: ASSEATSEGSGADTQY
V gene: TRBV28; J gene: TRBJ2-7; D gene: TRBD2; CDR3 protein: ASSRGLGLSSYEQY
V gene: TRBV28; J gene: TRBJ1-1; D gene: NA; CDR3 protein: ASSTAGMNTEAF
V gene: TRBV24-1; J gene: TRBJ2-1; D gene: NA; CDR3 protein: ATSDLDDRPNEQF
V gene: TRBV11-1; J gene: TRBJ1-1; D gene: TRBD1; CDR3 protein: ASSRTGAVVDTEAF
V gene: TRBV6-2/TRBV6-3; J gene: TRBJ2-3; D gene: NA; CDR3 protein: ASSYSGAASTDTQY
V gene: TRBV3-1/TRBV3-2; J gene: TRBJ1-2; D gene: TRBD1; CDR3 protein: ASSLLARQGAPLSGYGYT
V gene: TRBV27; J gene: TRBJ2-7; D gene: NA; CDR3 protein: ASSLTGPYEQY
V gene: TRBV5-1; J gene: TRBJ1-1; D gene: TRBD1; CDR3 protein: ASSTRTGDTEAF
V gene: TRBV2; J gene: TRBJ1-5; D gene: NA; CDR3 protein: ASSGQVNQPQH
V gene: TRBV9; J gene: TRBJ2-1; D gene: TRBD1; CDR3 protein: ASSVGLDRRYNEQF
V gene: TRBV2; J gene: TRBJ2-1; D gene: TRBD2; CDR3 protein: ASRPGLAVYNEQF
V gene: TRBV23-1; J gene: TRBJ1-2; D gene: NA; CDR3 protein: ASRRWIEVQGCNYGYT
V gene: TRBV9; J gene: TRBJ1-2; D gene: NA; CDR3 protein: ASSVSWTDDGYT
V gene: TRBV7-9; J gene: TRBJ2-1; D gene: TRBD1; CDR3 protein: ASSAPGQQTYNEQF
V gene: TRBV28; J gene: TRBJ1-6; D gene: NA; CDR3 protein: ASSSDSFNSPLH
V gene: TRBV6-2/TRBV6-3; J gene: TRBJ1-5; D gene: NA; CDR3 protein: ASSTIQVNYQPQH
V gene: TRBV15; J gene: TRBJ1-4; D gene: TRBD1; CDR3 protein: ATSLRGPGDEKLF
V gene: TRBV6-6; J gene: TRBJ2-1; D gene: TRBD1; CDR3 protein: ASSYGQGLHNEQF
V gene: TRBV5-1; J gene: TRBJ2-3; D gene: NA; CDR3 protein: ASSLSSGLRTDTQY
V gene: TRBV7-3; J gene: TRBJ2-1; D gene: NA; CDR3 protein: ASGTGGGEQF
V gene: TRBV6-5; J gene: TRBJ1-1; D gene: NA; CDR3 protein: ASSYSGRATEAF
V gene: TRBV6-2/TRBV6-3; J gene: TRBJ2-1; D gene: NA; CDR3 protein: ASSYPSPDNEQF
V gene: TRBV15; J gene: TRBJ1-6; D gene: NA; CDR3 protein: ATSRDIENRENNSPLH
V gene: TRBV19; J gene: TRBJ1-5; D gene: NA; CDR3 protein: ASSIQAGGPQH
V gene: TRBV7-9; J gene: TRBJ1-5; D gene: NA; CDR3 protein: ASSLSGGNQPQH
V gene: TRBV5-4; J gene: TRBJ2-5; D gene: NA; CDR3 protein: ASSGSGETQY
V gene: TRBV6-2/TRBV6-3; J gene: TRBJ1-5; D gene: NA; CDR3 protein: ASSTRGVRGNQPQH
V gene: TRBV19; J gene: TRBJ1-1; D gene: NA; CDR3 protein: ASSRSTGLDTEAF
V gene: TRBV19; J gene: TRBJ1-5; D gene: NA; CDR3 protein: ASTRGNNQPQH
V gene: TRBV3-1/TRBV3-2; J gene: TRBJ2-1; D gene: TRBD2; CDR3 protein: ASAPVAGGTSSYNEQF
V gene: TRBV18; J gene: TRBJ2-7; D gene: TRBD2; CDR3 protein: ASSPPLAASSYEQY
V gene: TRBV10-3; J gene: TRBJ1-1; D gene: TRBD1; CDR3 protein: AISESGQKNTEAF
V gene: TRBV10-3; J gene: TRBJ1-1; D gene: NA; CDR3 protein: AISEPGMNTEAF
V gene: TRBV29-1; J gene: TRBJ2-7; D gene: TRBD1; CDR3 protein: SVGRVVNTGTGYYEQY
V gene: TRBV29-1; J gene: TRBJ1-1; D gene: TRBD1; CDR3 protein: SGDPTGDNTEAF
V gene: TRBV4-3; J gene: TRBJ2-7; D gene: TRBD2; CDR3 protein: ASSEGLAGIEQY
V gene: TRBV12-3/TRBV12-4; J gene: TRBJ1-5; D gene: NA; CDR3 protein: ASSSGREPQH
V gene: TRBV5-1; J gene: TRBJ1-2; D gene: NA; CDR3 protein: ASSLDARETYGYT
V gene: TRBV5-1; J gene: TRBJ1-4; D gene: TRBD1; CDR3 protein: ASRYDRGHGEKLF
V gene: TRBV7-3; J gene: TRBJ1-6; D gene: TRBD1; CDR3 protein: ASSLDRAYNSPLH
V gene: TRBV27; J gene: TRBJ2-2; D gene: TRBD1; CDR3 protein: ASNPGQGYTGELF
V gene: TRBV7-2; J gene: TRBJ2-2; D gene: NA; CDR3 protein: ASSSWGGANTGELF
V gene: TRBV11-3; J gene: TRBJ2-1; D gene: TRBD2; CDR3 protein: ASSLSGGGFNEQF
V gene: TRBV9; J gene: TRBJ2-5; D gene: TRBD2; CDR3 protein: ASSVSLAGVRETQY
V gene: TRBV23-1; J gene: TRBJ2-1; D gene: NA; CDR3 protein: ASSQSGRYYNEQF
V gene: TRBV11-2; J gene: TRBJ2-3; D gene: NA; CDR3 protein: ASSSGTGRADTQY
V gene: TRBV11-2; J gene: TRBJ2-7; D gene: NA; CDR3 protein: ASSLFGSGLNFEQY
V gene: TRBV7-6; J gene: TRBJ2-6; D gene: NA; CDR3 protein: ASSLEAAGANVLT
V gene: TRBV5-6; J gene: TRBJ2-7; D gene: NA; CDR3 protein: ASSSYRDTHYEQY
V gene: TRBV7-6; J gene: TRBJ1-4; D gene: NA; CDR3 protein: ASSSQSGWATNEKLF